This is a list of T cell receptor beta chains from one sample in a study of response to subunit inactivated influenza vaccine. TCRdb re-called the RT-PCR reads through MiXCR, storing one row per CDR3 protein. Of over 150,000 distinct CDR3 sequences in the sample, around 11% were seen once. This specimen was CD8+ T cells sorted from PBMCs, taken less than 30 months after vaccination. The receptors shown here come from a man between 50 and 69 years old who received an inactivated influenza vaccine. The CDR3 runs from the conserved cysteine through the conserved F or W. The order of the fields is clone size, D gene, V gene, CDR3 protein. D genes are given only for firm matches. The size field is filled for only some rows; it gives once, few, many or a size class.

>few|NA|TRBV11-2
CASSLRTGRGSGELFF
>NA|NA|TRBV12-3/TRBV12-4
CASSLGPLYEQYF
>NA|TRBD1|TRBV29-1
CSVGGTGAYEQYF
>many|TRBD1|TRBV5-1
CASSLEIRGLDTEAFF
>many|TRBD1|TRBV11-2
CASSRHRGQGYEQFF
>few|NA|TRBV9
CASTAGVGLYGYTF
>few|NA|TRBV4-2
CASSARDHISEQFF
>few|NA|TRBV6-2/TRBV6-3
CASSYAETDTQYF
>few|NA|TRBV12-3/TRBV12-4
CASSGRNYEQYF
>NA|NA|TRBV6-5
CASSTGPYEQYF
>few|TRBD1|TRBV6-2/TRBV6-3
CASSYRTWYRGYEQFF
>few|NA|TRBV29-1
CSARTSSNYGYTF
>NA|TRBD1|TRBV20-1
CSAGTGGPGYTF
>NA|NA|TRBV28
CASSTGTSSSYNEQFF
>NA|NA|TRBV28
CASSFSASTDTQYF
>NA|NA|TRBV7-9
CASTPGRAEQFF
>few|TRBD2|TRBV20-1
CSAAYLAGGINEQFF
>few|TRBD1|TRBV15
CATSSDRENSPLHF
>NA|TRBD1|TRBV3-1
CASSPTGTGGYNEQFF
>few|NA|TRBV15
CATSSPKGPYEQYF
>few|NA|TRBV12-3/TRBV12-4
CASSFPLGRIISSTDTQYF
>NA|NA|TRBV12-3/TRBV12-4
CASSYDTYEQYF
>few|NA|TRBV12-3/TRBV12-4
CASSNPQVVGYTF
>NA|TRBD2|TRBV9
CASSVSGTSGNIYEQYF
>NA|TRBD2|TRBV6-1
CASSHLSSGGGGYTGELFF
>many|TRBD1|TRBV28
CASSFPTGRVDTEAFF
>few|TRBD1|TRBV20-1
CSASGQASPYEQYF
>many|NA|TRBV12-3/TRBV12-4
CASSFGQVEAFF
>NA|TRBD2|TRBV9
CASSVGPSGQPAYEQYF
>few|NA|TRBV12-3/TRBV12-4
CASTPGTEAFF
>few|TRBD1|TRBV28
CASSPAGGFGNQPQHF
>few|TRBD2|TRBV11-2
CATVAGALTTDTQYF
>few|NA|TRBV6-2/TRBV6-3
CASSLDPFYGSGANVLTF
>NA|NA|TRBV27
CASSYLGASYEQYF
>NA|TRBD1|TRBV7-8
CASRPTTGGHYEQYF
>few|NA|TRBV4-3
CASSLSWTAPANEQFF
>NA|NA|TRBV27
CASSFIGAGTEAFF
>few|NA|TRBV6-1
CASSETGANTGELFF
>NA|TRBD2|TRBV12-3/TRBV12-4
CASNSGLAGGWADTQYF
>few|NA|TRBV4-3
CASSHTNTGELFF
>NA|NA|TRBV11-3
CASSPTSIADSSTDTQYF
>few|NA|TRBV6-1
CASIPTGAYNEQFF
>NA|TRBD2|TRBV7-6
CASSLVTSGHTDTQYF
>once|NA|TRBV24-1
CATGTGLNEKLFF
>NA|TRBD1|TRBV7-9
CASSGSGTGFPYEQYF
>medium-sized|NA|TRBV11-2
CASSLVFHQNTGELFF
>NA|NA|TRBV2
CASTPLAGTSHEQYF
>many|NA|TRBV7-9
CASSLRDWTGELFF
>many|TRBD1|TRBV28
CASSLSGQHQPQHF
>many|NA|TRBV20-1
CSAIPGAREGYTF
>medium-sized|TRBD1|TRBV4-1
CASSQAGQGGQPQHF
>few|TRBD1|TRBV15
CATSRDRLGTGLYQYF
>NA|TRBD2|TRBV27
CASSPRQRGTTDTQYF
>NA|NA|TRBV6-2/TRBV6-3
CASRDWRENTEAFF
>many|NA|TRBV4-3
CASSLKPLLHGNTGELFF
>few|NA|TRBV12-3/TRBV12-4
CASSWRDGYTF
>NA|TRBD1|TRBV6-5
CASSYSDRGLYGYTF